The 17 T cell receptor beta chains below all came from one sample that was sequenced in a study of T cell changes during pregnancy in multiple sclerosis. Here immunoSEQ multiplex PCR was the method, and the copy in TCRdb shows in-frame clones only, minus some. The profile shows roughly 72,000 clones, more than 90% of them singletons. The input for sequencing was CD4+ T cells from peripheral blood mononuclear cells, taken before pregnancy. Receptors originate from a female donor with multiple sclerosis, enrolled in a pregnancy study.

The chain recombines TRBV4-1 with TRBJ2-3; tentatively, D is TRBD1 (5 bases). Per the germline V gene, CDR1 is MGHRA and CDR2 is YSYEKL. This CDR3 has 16 amino acids. Between the trimmed V and J ends, which lost 1 base and 0 bases, there was a span of 11 bases. The CDR3 region has the DNA TGCGCCAGCAGCCAAGTAGGGGCTCCTAGCACAGATACGCAGTATTTT. Translation: CASSQVGAPSTDTQYF.

The chain recombines TRBV9 with TRBJ1-2; D uncertain. Germline CDR1 and CDR2: SGDLS and YYNGEE. Trimming removed 0 bases at V and 7 bases at J, with 13 bases between. CDR3 size: 14 residues. CDR3 residues: CASSVGERLLGYTF. The DNA for the CDR3 is TGTGCCAGCAGCGTAGGCGAGAGGCTCCTTGGCTACACCTTC.

This sequence joins TRBV7-2 and TRBJ2-7, with 13 bases matching TRBD2. Germline CDR1 is SGHTA and CDR2 is FQGNSA. CDR3 length equals 16 residues. The J segment lost 4 bases and the V segment lost 3 bases, leaving 6 bases of the junction unmatched. The CDR3 protein is CASSFPLAGGVYEQYF. The CDR3 nucleotides are TGTGCCAGCAGCTTTCCACTAGCGGGAGGGGTATACGAGCAGTACTTC.

This chain connects TRBV7-2 to TRBJ2-7; D possibly corresponds to TRBD1 (7 bases). Trimming cost V 5 bases and J 4 bases, with 15 bases left between them. This CDR3 is 14 amino acids long. CDR1 and CDR2 from the germline V gene are SGHTA and FQGNSA. The CDR3 bases are TGTGCCAGCAGCCCCCGACAGGGACTTTACGAGCAGTACTTC. Its protein is CASSPRQGLYEQYF.

The V gene is TRBV28, the J gene TRBJ1-2; 8 bases agree with TRBD1. Germline V gene data show CDR1 as MDHEN and CDR2 as SYDVKM. After removal of 6 bases from V and 0 bases from J, the junction contained 3 bases not matched to a gene. This CDR3 has 14 residues. The CDR3 DNA reads as TGTGCCAGCAGCCCAGGGGGCACTAACTATGGCTACACCTTC. Translation gives CASSPGGTNYGYTF.

V is TRBV5-1 and J is TRBJ2-7; TRBD1 might be the D (5 bases). From germline, CDR1 is SGHRS and CDR2 YFSETQ. The CDR3 is 14 amino acids. V was pared by 0 bases and J by 3 bases, with 10 bases between. In DNA, the CDR3 is TGCGCCAGCAGCTTGGATGGACACTTCTACGAGCAGTACTTC. As protein: CASSLDGHFYEQYF.

This clone has at least ten counts. This chain joins TRBV2 and TRBJ2-7, with D possibly being TRBD1 (6 bases). In germline, CDR1 is SNHLY, CDR2 FYNNEI. This CDR3 is built from 15 residues. The ends were cut back, 2 bases at V and 3 bases at J, with 14 bases in the middle. The DNA for the CDR3 is TGTGCCAGCAGTGAACGCCGGGACACCCGCTACGAGCAGTACTTC. Translating gives CASSERRDTRYEQYF.

There are a few counts of this clone. The rearrangement uses TRBV7-8 and TRBJ1-4, with a possible D match to TRBD1 (6 bases). Germline V gene lookup returns CDR1 SGHVS and CDR2 FQNEAQ. V was clipped by 5 bases and J by 7 bases, with 14 bases between them. The CDR3 extends over 14 amino acids. The CDR3 nucleotides are TGTGCCAGCAGCCCGGACAGCGCAGGTGAAAAACTGTTTTTT. It encodes CASSPDSAGEKLFF.

This sequence joins TRBV7-2 and TRBJ2-1; weak D call: TRBD2 (5 bases). CDR1 is SGHTA and CDR2 is FQGNSA in the germline V gene. The ends were cut back, 1 base at V and 6 bases at J, with 10 bases in the middle. The CDR3 has 14 amino acids. CDR3 region: CASSLDGVGNEQFF. The CDR3 nucleotides read TGTGCCAGCAGCTTAGACGGGGTGGGCAATGAGCAGTTCTTC. Filled out from reference TRBV7-2 and TRBJ2-1, the complete variable domain reads GAGVSQSPSNKVTEKGKDVELRCDPISGHTALYWYRQSLGQGLEFLIYFQGNSAPDKSGLPSDRFSAERTGGSVSTLTIQRTQQEDSAVYLCASSLDGVGNEQFFGPGTRLTVL.

V usage is TRBV5-4 and J usage is TRBJ2-5; the match to TRBD1 covers 9 bases. The V and J ends lost 4 bases and 5 bases, in that order; junction bases with no gene match: 9. The CDR3 has 15 amino acids. CDR1 SGHNT and CDR2 YYREEE come from the germline V gene (reference sequence). The DNA of the CDR3 is TGTGCCAGCAGCACCCAACAGGGGGCGGGGGAGACCCAGTACTTC. Its translation: CASSTQQGAGETQYF. Looking up the rest from reference TRBV5-4 and TRBJ2-5 gives the full variable domain: ETGVTQSPTHLIKTRGQQVTLRCSSQSGHNTVSWYQQALGQGPQFIFQYYREEENGRGNFPPRFSGLQFPNYSSELNVNALELDDSALYLCASSTQQGAGETQYFGPGTRLLVL.

The rearrangement uses TRBV6-1 and TRBJ1-2, with D possibly being TRBD1 (6 bases). Germline V gene sequence: CDR1 MNHNS, CDR2 SASEGT. V shed 3 bases and J shed 2 bases, with 7 bases lying between them. The CDR3 extends over 13 amino acids. CDR3 loop: CASSDRGNYGYTF. CDR3 DNA sequence: TGTGCCAGCAGTGACAGGGGAAACTATGGCTACACCTTC.

This clone was picked up one time. V is TRBV30 and J is TRBJ2-7, with 8 bases aligning to TRBD2. The CDR3 has 13 amino acids. With V trimmed by 0 bases and J by 3 bases, 1 base remained unmatched. CDR1 and CDR2 (germline): GTSNPN, SVGIG (reference sequence). CDR3 residues: CAWSVAGVYEQYF. CDR3 bases: TGTGCCTGGAGTGTAGCGGGAGTCTACGAGCAGTACTTC.

The CDR3 loop is CASSVDARGGTEAFF. The CDR3 DNA is TGTGCCAGCAGCGTAGATGCGCGGGGAGGCACTGAAGCTTTCTTT. The rearrangement uses TRBV9 and TRBJ1-1; D not certain. Germline V lookup: CDR1 SGDLS, CDR2 YYNGEE. V lost 0 bases to trimming and J lost 4 bases, with 13 bases between them. The CDR3 is 15 residues long.

The V gene is TRBV28, the J gene TRBJ2-7, with 10 nucleotides matching TRBD1. This CDR3 contains 14 residues. J gave up 4 bases and V 3 bases, and 3 bases lay outside the gene matches. Germline V CDR1 and CDR2: MDHEN, SYDVKM. Here the CDR3 reads CASSFRQGAYEQYF. CDR3 in DNA: TGTGCCAGCAGTTTTAGACAGGGGGCGTACGAGCAGTACTTC.

Only a few counts were recorded for this clone. The DNA for the CDR3 is TGTGCCAGCAGTGAAACGCAGGGAAGCTATGGCTACACCTTC. It translates to CASSETQGSYGYTF. The rearrangement links TRBV6-1 to TRBJ1-2, with D perhaps TRBD1 (5 bases). Per germline, CDR1 MNHNS and CDR2 SASEGT. The CDR3 length is 14 residues. V was pared by 2 bases and J by 4 bases, with 11 bases between.

The chain combines TRBV4-1 with TRBJ2-5; D call uncertain. The CDR3 is 13 residues long. Trimming left V 2 bases short and J 4 bases short, with 8 bases between. Germline V lookup: CDR1 MGHRA, CDR2 YSYEKL. The CDR3 reads CASSQWARETQYF. For the CDR3, the DNA is TGCGCCAGCAGCCAATGGGCAAGAGAGACCCAGTACTTC.

The table lists this clone with a count of one. The V call is TRBV7-9, the J call TRBJ2-1, with 15 bases aligning to TRBD2. With 0 bases clipped from V and 8 bases from J, the junction kept 8 bases outside the gene matches. This CDR3 has 18 amino acids. Germline values: CDR1 SEHNR, CDR2 FQNEAQ (reference sequence). CDR3 nucleotide sequence: TGTGCCAGCAGCTTAGCGGTCCAGGGACTAGCGGGAGGTCATGAGCAGTTCTTC. Translated: CASSLAVQGLAGGHEQFF.